This T cell receptor beta chain was identified in a study of regulatory T cells in long-lasting Graves disease (dated by TCRdb to the early 2020s). Notes on the research overall: To count as having persistent Graves' disease, a patient had to have received antithyroid drug treatment for over 5 years with TSH receptor autoantibodies remaining persistently positive. Patients with persistent Graves' disease were compared with patients with newly diagnosed Graves' disease using TCR sequencing and RNA sequencing of peripheral blood. Antithyroid drugs had been taken for approximately 10 years on average by persistent Graves' disease patients in the clinical cohort. A total of 33 samples underwent TCR sequencing, from roughly 13 patients with persistent Graves' disease and around 20 patients with newly diagnosed Graves' disease. The study took place in China and was registered as a clinical trial. Here is what the overall study found, with its caveats: Only the TCR beta chain was sequenced and analyzed. Preferential use of TRBV28, TRBJ1-2 and TRBJ2-5 was observed in persistent disease, whereas TRBV20-1 and TRBJ2-1 were favored in newly diagnosed disease. As a limitation, the authors acknowledged that the small sample size may reduce accuracy. Only peripheral blood was studied, because thyroid tissue, the primary lesion, was inaccessible. Lower TCR Shannon entropy and fewer highly expanded clones were observed in persistent Graves' disease patients than in newly diagnosed patients, which suggested clonal expansion. A larger number of public clonotypes was shared among persistent patients (approximately 3,000) than among newly diagnosed patients (more than 850).

The time point label, as the study defines it: persistent/refractory GD, antithyroid drugs over 5 years with positive TRAb. For both TCR sequencing and RNA sequencing, RNA was extracted from PBMCs using TRIzol. The diagnosis of Graves' disease followed American Thyroid Association guidelines. Patients for the study were recruited at an endocrinology department in Xi'an, China. From each patient, approximately 9 milliliters of peripheral blood was collected into an EDTA anticoagulant tube. PBMCs were isolated by Ficoll Paque Plus density gradient separation without further T cell sorting. RNA quality was checked with an Agilent 2100 Bioanalyzer and agarose gel, and concentration with a NanoDrop 2000. Turning to this clonotype: Its binding antigen is unknown. A read error may be the cause here, since a much bigger clone is one base away.

Libraries were made using multiplex PCR. Sequencing used an Illumina HiSeq 4000. To build TCR beta libraries, CDR3 regions were amplified by Arm-PCR using iRepertoire HTBI primers. Before sequencing, the PCR products underwent gel purification. In the paper's pipeline: Gene usage analysis of CDR3 amino acid clonotypes used the 62 TRBV and some 15 TRBJ segments found across samples. Filtered high-quality paired reads were merged into contigs using COPE and FqMerger. BLAST was used to align contigs to IMGT TRBV, TRBD and TRBJ reference genes, with CDR3 defined following IMGT. Any clonotype with a frequency above 0.1% was counted as a highly expanded clone. Repertoire diversity was measured by Shannon entropy, and V-J evenness by the Gini coefficient. Clonotypes shared by more than one individual were considered public. TCRdb took the public reads, trimmed them with fastp at Q25, ran MiXCR for clone calling and kept in-frame beta chains. A single entry per CDR3 protein holds the most common genes and DNA from its merged rows. TCRdb, not the authors, supplied the V and J calls. The sample yields 250,000 to 300,000 distinct CDR3 sequences; around 21% were counted once. Together, the top ten hold 45% to 70% of the sample.

CDR1 SGHRS and CDR2 YFSETQ are derived from the germline V gene. Including the terminal cysteine and phenylalanine, the CDR3 comprises 14 residues. Only CDR3 DNA remains: 42 bases, in frame from the first base. The TCR originated in a female donor with Graves disease. Here the sequenced sample was peripheral blood mononuclear cells (PBMCs), taken when the disease was refractory, from a patient treated with antithyroid drugs. The chain is assembled from TRBV5-1 and TRBJ2-7; a tentative D match to TRBD2 spans 6 bases. The DNA is as follows: TGCGCCAGCAGATTGGGAGGTTCCCCCCACGAGCAGTACTTC. Its protein is CASRLGGSPHEQYF.